This T cell receptor (beta chain) was found in a study of shared clonotypes between healthy human individuals (dated by TCRdb to about 2020). Context from the whole study: A couple of women and a few men aged 18 to 49 years were included in the cohort. To estimate repertoire size and how much clonotypes are shared between individuals, the study performed deep sequencing of blood TCR repertoires from five healthy adults. To increase sequencing depth and limit assay-specific biases, TCR repertoire library preparation and sequencing were carried out by different laboratories using diverse techniques. For each donor, CD4 naive and CD4 memory were each given three plates, CD8 naive was given two plates, and CD8 memory was given one plate. Between about 0.8 and 9 billion PBMCs per donor were obtained by leukapheresis.

In the case of this clone: Its antigen specificity is not known. No base qualities exist here, and no much larger clone lies one base off it.

The donors were healthy, HIV-negative adults with no recently reported acute infections or vaccinations. All donors were Caucasian adults living in Nashville, Tennessee, USA. CD4+ T cells were enriched by magnetic negative selection, after which naive cells were positively selected on CD45RA and the negative fraction was taken as the memory subset. Blood was collected by leukapheresis, and PBMCs were isolated by Ficoll-Histopaque density gradient centrifugation and then cryopreserved in liquid nitrogen vapor phase. Analytical flow cytometry was used to check the purity and quantity of every magnetically sorted T cell population. Genomic DNA was isolated from each sorted fraction and quantified by UV absorbance on a Nanodrop 2000c. Using the deep immunoSEQ assay, multiplex PCR amplified TCR CDR3 regions from genomic DNA. Extracted genomic DNA from each cell subset was spread evenly across all wells of several immunoSEQ 96-well plates, with each plate serving as a replicate. Each replicate PCR for sorted subsets received approximately 220 ng genomic DNA, equal to tens of thousands of T cell genomes. Purified libraries were measured with a Qubit 3.0 fluorometer, size-checked on a Bioanalyzer 2100, and measured again with the KAPA Library Quantification kit. A separate single-read 150-cycle Illumina NextSeq 550 flow cell was used to sequence each immunoSEQ 96-well plate. The original methods were these. The immunoSEQ output contained only junctional sequences without quality scores, so filtering could not match that applied to full-length reads. To assign V/J genes and CDR3, sequences were annotated against IMGT germline references using PyIR, a Python wrapper for IgBLAST v1.9. Reads were filtered out if the reads had weak V/J assignments (E-value above 1e-6), no CDR3, stop codons, out-of-frame junctions, or ambiguous translated residues. V3J clonotypes were defined as sequences sharing an identical inferred V gene, J gene, and CDR3 amino acid sequence. The percentage overlap between two repertoires was calculated by dividing the number of shared unique clonotypes by the size of the smaller repertoire. Three approaches were used to assess repertoire richness: RTK rarefaction, the Chao1 estimator, and Recon v2.1 estimates of unobserved clonotypes. For all TCRbeta clonotypes obtained by the gDNA method from several donors, generation probabilities were computed with OLGA. TCRdb limited this immuneACCESS table to in-frame rearrangements with V and J called. A share of clones is missing; checked studies link under half to unresolved V genes, and the rest is unexplained. The V and J calls and clone size are taken from that table; D and trimming were inferred from the DNA. The sample has about 980,000 clones on record, 76% of them singletons. Jointly, the top ten make up over 1.3% of the sample.

The germline V gene provides CDR1 LGHNT and CDR2 FRNRAP. The CDR3, from cysteine to phenylalanine, totals 17 residues. The entry retains the CDR3 DNA only, 51 bases that are in frame from base 1. Trimming accounts for 5 bases at V and 3 bases at J, while the number of junction bases matched to no gene is 11. Broad study findings and their caveats: Larger estimated clonotype richness was generally found for naive subsets than for memory subsets. Sharing across a few donors was observed for around 5% of naive CD4, 3% to 3.5% of naive CD8, 2% to 2.5% of memory CD4, and about 0.4% of memory CD8 clonotypes. Sampling was limited to blood, and TCR repertoires in tissue likely differ from TCR repertoires in blood. Even with the large sequencing depth, rarefaction of the sorted-subset datasets indicated that sequencing was incomplete. Higher generation probabilities were observed for clonotypes shared by all four sorted-subset donors than for non-shared clonotypes. Based on pairwise subsampling, the degree of clonotype sharing among donors was expected to be affected by sequencing depth. The small number of donors limited the genetic and exposure-history diversity represented.

The sequenced material came from memory CD4+ T cells sorted from blood. The intended sense of this specimen's cell subset or site label: CD45RA-negative fraction. This chain joins TRBV12-5 to TRBJ2-1; a stretch of 9 junction bases matches TRBD2. The receptor's source is a young man in good health. The CDR3 region reads CASGRGRAGGFYNEQFF. The nucleotide sequence reads as follows: TGTGCTAGTGGTCGGGGGCGAGCGGGAGGATTCTACAATGAGCAGTTCTTC.